This T cell receptor (beta chain) was retrieved from a study of identical twins. Study-wide points: Potential partial confounding of zero-insertion analyses by invariant MAIT and iNKT cells was noted.

This CDR3 comprises 16 residues. With 4 bases clipped from V and 2 bases from J, the junction kept 6 bases outside the gene matches. Germline loops: CDR1 LGHDT, CDR2 YNNKEL (reference sequence). Carrying unique molecular identifiers, the cDNA also gained a universal primer site through template switching. In TCRdb, the 5' RACE reads were re-called with MiXCR into one record per CDR3 protein. The sample comprises fewer than 500,000 distinct CDR3 sequences, roughly 26% of which are singletons, and about 3% rests with the top ten. Turning to this clonotype: Antigen unknown.

These data also featured in a second study, about T cells expressing NK-cell markers.

The V call is TRBV3-1, the J call TRBJ1-5; 9 bases are a match to TRBD1. The origin of this receptor is a woman under 30 in good health. Sequences were obtained from CD4+ T cells sorted from blood. CDR3 sequence (DNA): TGTGCCAGCAGCCGCTCGACAGGGGGTGGCAATCAGCCCCAGCATTTT. Protein: CASSRSTGGGNQPQHF.